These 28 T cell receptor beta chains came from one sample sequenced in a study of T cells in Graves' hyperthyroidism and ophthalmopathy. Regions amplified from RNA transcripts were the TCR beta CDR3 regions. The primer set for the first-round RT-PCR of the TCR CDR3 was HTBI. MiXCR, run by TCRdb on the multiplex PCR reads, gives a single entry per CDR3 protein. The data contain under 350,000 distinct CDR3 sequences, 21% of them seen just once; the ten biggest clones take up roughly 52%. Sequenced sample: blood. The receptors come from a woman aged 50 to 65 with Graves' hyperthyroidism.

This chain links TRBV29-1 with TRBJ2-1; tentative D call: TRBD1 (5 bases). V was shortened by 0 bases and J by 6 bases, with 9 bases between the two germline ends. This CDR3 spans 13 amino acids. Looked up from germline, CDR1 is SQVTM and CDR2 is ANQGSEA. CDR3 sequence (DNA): TGCAGCGTTGAAGATCCGACAGCCAATGAGCAGTTCTTC. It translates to CSVEDPTANEQFF.

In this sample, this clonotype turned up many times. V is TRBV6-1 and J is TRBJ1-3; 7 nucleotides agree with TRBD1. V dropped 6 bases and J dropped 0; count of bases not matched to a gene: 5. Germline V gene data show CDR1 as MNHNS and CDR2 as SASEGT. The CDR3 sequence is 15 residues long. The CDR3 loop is CASRRQGDSGNTIYF. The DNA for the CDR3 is TGTGCCAGCAGAAGACAGGGCGACTCTGGAAACACCATATATTTT.

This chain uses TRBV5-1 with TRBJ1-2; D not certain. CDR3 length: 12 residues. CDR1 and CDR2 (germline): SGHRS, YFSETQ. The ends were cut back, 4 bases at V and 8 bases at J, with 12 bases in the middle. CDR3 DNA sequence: TGCGCCAGCAGCAGAGACGACGGGGGCTACACCTTC. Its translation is CASSRDDGGYTF. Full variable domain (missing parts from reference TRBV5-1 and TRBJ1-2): KAGVTQTPRYLIKTRGQQVTLSCSPISGHRSVSWYQQTPGQGLQFLFEYFSETQRNKGNFPGRFSGRQFSNSRSEMNVSTLELGDSALYLCASSRDDGGYTFGSGTRLTVV.

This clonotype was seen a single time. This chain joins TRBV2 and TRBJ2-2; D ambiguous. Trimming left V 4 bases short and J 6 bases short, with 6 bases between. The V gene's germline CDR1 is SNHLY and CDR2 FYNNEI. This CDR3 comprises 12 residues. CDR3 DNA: TGTGCCAGCAGTGTCTGGTCCGGGGAGCTGTTTTTT. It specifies CASSVWSGELFF. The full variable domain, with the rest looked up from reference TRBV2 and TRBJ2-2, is EPEVTQTPSHQVTQMGQEVILRCVPISNHLYFYWYRQILGQKVEFLVSFYNNEISEKSEIFDDQFSVERPDGSNFTLKIRSTKLEDSAMYFCASSVWSGELFFGEGSRLTVL.

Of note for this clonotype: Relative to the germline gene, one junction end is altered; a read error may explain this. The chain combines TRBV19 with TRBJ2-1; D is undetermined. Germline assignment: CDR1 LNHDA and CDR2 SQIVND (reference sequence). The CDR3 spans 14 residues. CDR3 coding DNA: TGTGCCAGTTTGCAGGACCCTTCCTACAATGAGCGGTTCTTC. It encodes CASLQDPSYNERFF.

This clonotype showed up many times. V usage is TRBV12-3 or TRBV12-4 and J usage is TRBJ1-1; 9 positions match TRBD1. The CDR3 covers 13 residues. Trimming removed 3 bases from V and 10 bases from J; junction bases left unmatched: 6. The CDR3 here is CASSLGTGGPAFF. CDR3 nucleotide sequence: TGTGCCAGCAGTTTGGGAACAGGGGGCCCAGCTTTCTTT.

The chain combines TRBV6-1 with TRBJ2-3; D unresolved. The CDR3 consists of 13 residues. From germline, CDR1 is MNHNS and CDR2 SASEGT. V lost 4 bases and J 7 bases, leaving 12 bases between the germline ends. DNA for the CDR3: TGTGCCAGCAGTGGGGTATTAGGAAATACGCAGTATTTT. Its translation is CASSGVLGNTQYF.

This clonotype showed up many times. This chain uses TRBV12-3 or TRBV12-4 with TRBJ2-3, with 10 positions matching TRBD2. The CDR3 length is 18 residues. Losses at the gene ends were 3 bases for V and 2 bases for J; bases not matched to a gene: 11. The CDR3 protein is CASSLRLAGGEDTDTQYF. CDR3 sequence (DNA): TGTGCCAGCAGTTTGCGTTTAGCGGGAGGAGAGGACACAGATACGCAGTATTTT.

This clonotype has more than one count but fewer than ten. The CDR3 DNA reads TGCGCCAGCAGCTTGGCCGTGACAGGATCAGGAAACACCATATATTTT. Translation: CASSLAVTGSGNTIYF. V is TRBV5-1 and J is TRBJ1-3; TRBD1 is a possible D gene (6 bases). CDR1 SGHRS and CDR2 YFSETQ come from the germline V gene. V lost 0 bases to trimming and J lost 4 bases, with 14 bases between them. The CDR3 spans 16 residues.

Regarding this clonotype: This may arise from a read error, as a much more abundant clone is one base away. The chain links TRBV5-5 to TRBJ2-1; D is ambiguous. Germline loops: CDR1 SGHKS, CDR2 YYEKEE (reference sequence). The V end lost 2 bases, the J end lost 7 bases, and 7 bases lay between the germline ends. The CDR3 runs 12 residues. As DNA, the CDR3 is TGTGCCAGCAGCTTCGCACCGAATGAGCAGTTCTTC. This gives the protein CASSFAPNEQFF.

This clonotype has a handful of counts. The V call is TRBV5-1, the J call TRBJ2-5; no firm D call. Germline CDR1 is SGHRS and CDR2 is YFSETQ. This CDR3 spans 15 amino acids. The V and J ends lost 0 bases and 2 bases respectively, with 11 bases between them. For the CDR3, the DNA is TGCGCCAGCAGCTTGGGGCAGATCAGGCAAGAGACCCAGTACTTC. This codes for CASSLGQIRQETQYF.

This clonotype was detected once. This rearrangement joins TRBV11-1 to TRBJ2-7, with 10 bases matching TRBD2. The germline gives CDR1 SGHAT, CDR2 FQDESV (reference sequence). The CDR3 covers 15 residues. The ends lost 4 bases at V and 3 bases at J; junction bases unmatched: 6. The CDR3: CASSYGLAEYYEQYF. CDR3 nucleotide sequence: TGTGCCAGCAGCTACGGACTAGCGGAGTACTACGAGCAGTACTTC.

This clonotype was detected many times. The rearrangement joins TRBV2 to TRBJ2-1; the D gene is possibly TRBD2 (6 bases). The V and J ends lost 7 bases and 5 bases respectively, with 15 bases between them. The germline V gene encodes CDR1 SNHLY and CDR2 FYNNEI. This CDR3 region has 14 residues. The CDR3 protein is CASITGGKHNEQFF. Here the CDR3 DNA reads TGTGCCAGCATAACAGGCGGGAAACACAATGAGCAGTTCTTC.

CDR3 nucleotide sequence: TGTGCCAGCAGTTTGGGCACGAAGAAGTATTTT. Its protein product is CASSLGTKKYF. The chain links TRBV28 to TRBJ2-3; D remains ambiguous. CDR1 MDHEN and CDR2 SYDVKM come from the germline V gene. The CDR3 totals 11 residues. V gave up 3 bases and J gave up 13 bases, with 11 bases separating them.

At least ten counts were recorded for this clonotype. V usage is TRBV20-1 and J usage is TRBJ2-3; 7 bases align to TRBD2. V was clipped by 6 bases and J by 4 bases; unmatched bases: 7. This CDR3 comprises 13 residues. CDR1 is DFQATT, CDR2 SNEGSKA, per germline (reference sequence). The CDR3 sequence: CSARTSPADTQYF. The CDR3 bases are TGCAGTGCCCGGACTAGTCCGGCAGATACGCAGTATTTT.

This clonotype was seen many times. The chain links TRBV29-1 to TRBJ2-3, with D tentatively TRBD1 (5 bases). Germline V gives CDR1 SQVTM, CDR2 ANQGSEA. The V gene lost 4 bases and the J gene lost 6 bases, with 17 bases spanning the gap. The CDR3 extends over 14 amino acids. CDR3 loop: CSVVADISGDTQYF. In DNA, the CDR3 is TGCAGCGTTGTTGCGGACATCTCCGGGGATACGCAGTATTTT.

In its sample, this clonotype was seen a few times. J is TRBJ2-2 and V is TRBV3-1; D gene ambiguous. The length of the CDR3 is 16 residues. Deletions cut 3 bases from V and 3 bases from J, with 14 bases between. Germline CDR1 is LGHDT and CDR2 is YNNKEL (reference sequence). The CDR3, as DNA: TGTGCCAGCAGCCAGTCCCGGTCGGCTTACACCGGGGAGCTGTTTTTT. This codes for CASSQSRSAYTGELFF.

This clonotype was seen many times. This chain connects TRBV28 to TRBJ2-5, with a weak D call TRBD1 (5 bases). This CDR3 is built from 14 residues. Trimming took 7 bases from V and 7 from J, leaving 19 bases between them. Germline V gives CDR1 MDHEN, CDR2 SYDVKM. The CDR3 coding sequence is TGTGCCAGCACCTCAGGTCGCGGAAGGGGGACCCAGTACTTC. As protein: CASTSGRGRGTQYF.

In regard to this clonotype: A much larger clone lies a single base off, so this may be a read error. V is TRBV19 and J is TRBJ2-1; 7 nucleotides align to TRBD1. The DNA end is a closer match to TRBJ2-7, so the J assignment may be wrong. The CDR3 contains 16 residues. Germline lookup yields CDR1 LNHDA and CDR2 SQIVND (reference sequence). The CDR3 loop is CASSLTWTGLHNEQYF. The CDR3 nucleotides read TGTGCCAGTAGTCTGACGTGGACAGGACTTCACAATGAGCAGTACTTC.

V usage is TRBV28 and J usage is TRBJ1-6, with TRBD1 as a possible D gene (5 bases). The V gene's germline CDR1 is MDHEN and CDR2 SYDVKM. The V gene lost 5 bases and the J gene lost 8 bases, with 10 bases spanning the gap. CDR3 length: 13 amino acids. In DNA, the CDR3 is TGTGCCAGCAGTACTCCGGGGGATTCACCCCTCCACTTT. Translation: CASSTPGDSPLHF.

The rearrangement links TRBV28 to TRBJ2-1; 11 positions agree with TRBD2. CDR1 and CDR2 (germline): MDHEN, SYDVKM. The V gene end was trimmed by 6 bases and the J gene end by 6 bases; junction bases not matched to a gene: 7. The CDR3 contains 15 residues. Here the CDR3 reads CASRTRLAGTNEQFF. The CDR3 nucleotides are TGTGCCAGCAGGACCCGACTAGCGGGAACCAATGAGCAGTTCTTC. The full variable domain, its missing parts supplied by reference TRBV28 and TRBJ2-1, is DVKVTQSSRYLVKRTGEKVFLECVQDMDHENMFWYRQDPGLGLRLIYFSYDVKMKEKGDIPEGYSVSREKKERFSLILESASTNQTSMYLCASRTRLAGTNEQFFGPGTRLTVL.

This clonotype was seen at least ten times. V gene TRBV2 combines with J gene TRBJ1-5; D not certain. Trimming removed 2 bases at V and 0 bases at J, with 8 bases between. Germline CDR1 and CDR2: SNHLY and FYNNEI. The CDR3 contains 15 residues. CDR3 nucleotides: TGTGCCAGCAGTGAAAGGGCAGTTAGCAATCAGCCCCAGCATTTT. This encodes CASSERAVSNQPQHF.

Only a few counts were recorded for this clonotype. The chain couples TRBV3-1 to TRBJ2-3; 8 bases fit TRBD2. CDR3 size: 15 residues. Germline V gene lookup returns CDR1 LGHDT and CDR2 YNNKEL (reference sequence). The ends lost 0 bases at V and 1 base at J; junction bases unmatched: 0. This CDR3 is CASSQEREGTDTQYF. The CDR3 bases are TGTGCCAGCAGCCAAGAGCGGGAGGGCACAGATACGCAGTATTTT.

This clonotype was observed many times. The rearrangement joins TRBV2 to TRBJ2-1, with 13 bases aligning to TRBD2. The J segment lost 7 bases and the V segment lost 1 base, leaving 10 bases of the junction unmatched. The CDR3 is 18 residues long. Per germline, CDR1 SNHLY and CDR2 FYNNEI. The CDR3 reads CASSEVQLAGGPGNEQFF. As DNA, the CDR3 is TGTGCCAGCAGTGAAGTCCAACTAGCGGGAGGGCCTGGGAATGAGCAGTTCTTC.

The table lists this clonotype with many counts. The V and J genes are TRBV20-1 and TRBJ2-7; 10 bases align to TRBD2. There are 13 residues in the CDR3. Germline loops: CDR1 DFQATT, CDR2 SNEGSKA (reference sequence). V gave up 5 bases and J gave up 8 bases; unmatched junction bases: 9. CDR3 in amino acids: CSAPGTSEIKQYF. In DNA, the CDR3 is TGCAGTGCTCCCGGGACTAGCGAGATCAAGCAGTACTTC.

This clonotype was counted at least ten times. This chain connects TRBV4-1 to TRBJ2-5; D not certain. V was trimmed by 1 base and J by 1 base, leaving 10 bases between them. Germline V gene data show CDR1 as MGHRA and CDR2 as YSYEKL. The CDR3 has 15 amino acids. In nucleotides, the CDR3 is TGCGCCAGCAGCCAAGGAATCAGCAGCCAAGAGACCCAGTACTTC. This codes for CASSQGISSQETQYF.

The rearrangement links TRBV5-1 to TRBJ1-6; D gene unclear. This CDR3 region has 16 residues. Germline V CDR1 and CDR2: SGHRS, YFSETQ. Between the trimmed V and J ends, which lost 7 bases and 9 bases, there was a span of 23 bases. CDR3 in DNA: TGCGCCAGCCGCGACCTGGACTTTGGGAAAAGTTCACCCCTCCACTTT. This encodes CASRDLDFGKSSPLHF.

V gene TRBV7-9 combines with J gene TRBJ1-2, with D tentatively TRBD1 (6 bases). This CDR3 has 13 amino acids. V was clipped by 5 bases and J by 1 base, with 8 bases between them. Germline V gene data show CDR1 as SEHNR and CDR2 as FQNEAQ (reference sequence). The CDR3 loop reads CASSIRGNYGYTF. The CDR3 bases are TGTGCCAGCAGCATCAGGGGTAACTATGGCTACACCTTC.